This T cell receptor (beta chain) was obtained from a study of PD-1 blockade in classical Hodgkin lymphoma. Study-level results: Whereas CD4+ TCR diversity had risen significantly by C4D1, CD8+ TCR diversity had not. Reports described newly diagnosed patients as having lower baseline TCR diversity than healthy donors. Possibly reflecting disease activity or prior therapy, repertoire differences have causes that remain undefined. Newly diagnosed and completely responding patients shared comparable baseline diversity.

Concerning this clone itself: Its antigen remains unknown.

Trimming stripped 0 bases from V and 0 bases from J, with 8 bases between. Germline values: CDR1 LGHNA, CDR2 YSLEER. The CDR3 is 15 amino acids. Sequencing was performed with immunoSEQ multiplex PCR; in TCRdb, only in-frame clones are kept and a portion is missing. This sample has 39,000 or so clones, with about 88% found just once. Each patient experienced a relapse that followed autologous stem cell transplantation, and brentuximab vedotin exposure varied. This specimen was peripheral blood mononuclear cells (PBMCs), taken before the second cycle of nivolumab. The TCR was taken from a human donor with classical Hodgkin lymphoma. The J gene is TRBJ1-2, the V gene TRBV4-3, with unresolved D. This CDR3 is CASSQDVSTNYGYTF. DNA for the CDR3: TGCGCCAGCAGCCAAGATGTCAGCACTAACTATGGCTACACCTTC.